Below are 26 T cell receptor beta chains sequenced from a single sample in a study of shared clonotypes between healthy human individuals. TCRdb's copy holds only in-frame clones and misses some; the assay was immunoSEQ multiplex PCR. The profile shows just over 2,000,000 clones, 90% to 95% of them singletons. The sequencing input was naive CD4+ T cells sorted from blood. The subset here: CD45RA+ positively selected. The receptors come from a man aged 18 to 29 in good health.

The rearrangement uses TRBV4-1 and TRBJ2-3, with D possibly matching TRBD1 (5 bases). Between the trimmed V and J ends, which lost 0 bases and 7 bases, there was a span of 11 bases. This CDR3 has 14 residues. Germline-derived CDR1 and CDR2 are MGHRA and YSYEKL. The CDR3 DNA reads as TGCGCCAGCAGCCAAGATTTTTCAGGGAATACGCAGTATTTT. This codes for CASSQDFSGNTQYF.

The chain couples TRBV6-5 to TRBJ2-1; D is uncertain. Germline CDR1 MNHEY, CDR2 SVGAGI. Trimming shortened V by 1 base and J by 10 bases, and 11 bases separated the two germline ends. The CDR3 covers 13 residues. This chain's CDR3 is CASSYLSNGEQFF. In DNA, the CDR3 is TGTGCCAGCAGTTACTTGTCTAATGGGGAGCAGTTCTTC.

The chain links TRBV6-5 to TRBJ1-2; possibly TRBD1 for D (6 bases). V gave up 8 bases and J gave up 2 bases, with 12 bases separating them. This CDR3 is built from 13 residues. Germline lookup yields CDR1 MNHEY and CDR2 SVGAGI. The DNA for the CDR3 is TGTGCCAGCCTGAACAGGGAGAACTATGGCTACACCTTC. Translating it yields CASLNRENYGYTF.

The rearrangement uses TRBV7-8 and TRBJ1-3; D gene ambiguous. The CDR3 contains 15 residues. The V gene lost 4 bases and the J gene lost 2 bases, with 12 bases spanning the gap. CDR1 is SGHVS, CDR2 FQNEAQ, per germline. The CDR3 region is CASSWLPDPGNTIYF. CDR3 nucleotide sequence: TGTGCCAGCAGCTGGCTACCTGATCCTGGAAACACCATATATTTT.

Comment on this clone: Germline is not matched at one junction end, which may reflect a read error. The gene calls are TRBV7-2 and TRBJ2-1; 9 bases fit TRBD1. The germline V gene has CDR1 SGHTA and CDR2 FQGNSA. The CDR3 contains 14 residues. The CDR3 region has the DNA TGTGCCAGCAGCGCAGGGACAGGGACCAATGGGCAGTTCTTC. It specifies CASSAGTGTNGQFF.

V is TRBV5-1 and J is TRBJ2-7, with a weak D call TRBD1 (6 bases). The CDR3 contains 14 residues. CDR1 and CDR2 from the germline V gene are SGHRS and YFSETQ. V lost 0 bases, J lost 12 bases, and 19 bases lay in between. The CDR3 reads CASSLDRAAGLWYF. The CDR3 nucleotides read TGCGCCAGCAGCTTGGACAGGGCCGCGGGTCTTTGGTACTTC.

As for this clone: This CDR3 is also generated by other DNA sequences in the sample. The chain couples TRBV4-1 to TRBJ1-5; no firm D call. This CDR3 is 15 amino acids long. Per germline, CDR1 MGHRA and CDR2 YSYEKL. Between the trimmed V and J ends, which lost 0 bases and 4 bases, there was a span of 10 bases. This chain's CDR3 is CASSQEGAGNQPQHF. The CDR3 DNA reads as TGCGCCAGCAGCCAAGAGGGAGCAGGTAATCAGCCCCAGCATTTT.

Comment on this clone: Additional DNA sequences in this sample encode the identical CDR3. The V call is TRBV5-6, the J call TRBJ2-3; D unresolved. V lost 4 bases and J lost 3, with 6 bases in between. Germline V gene sequence: CDR1 SGHDT, CDR2 YYEEEE. The CDR3 is made up of 12 amino acids. The CDR3 loop is CASSPRTDTQYF. The CDR3, as DNA: TGTGCCAGCAGCCCGCGGACAGATACGCAGTATTTT.

The V gene is TRBV30, the J gene TRBJ2-7; D gene uncertain. Trimming removed 8 bases from V and 3 bases from J, with 17 bases in between. The germline gives CDR1 GTSNPN, CDR2 SVGIG (reference sequence). This CDR3 comprises 13 residues. The CDR3 DNA sequence: TGTGCCCTTAAATGGAGTGCCCACTACGAGCAGTACTTC. This encodes CALKWSAHYEQYF.

The gene calls are TRBV7-2 and TRBJ2-7, with a weak D call TRBD2 (5 bases). Per the germline V gene, CDR1 is SGHTA and CDR2 is FQGNSA. V gave up 6 bases and J gave up 0 bases, with 6 bases separating them. The CDR3 contains 12 residues. DNA for the CDR3: TGTGCCAGCAGGGGAGCCTCCTACGAGCAGTACTTC. As protein: CASRGASYEQYF.

Only a few counts were recorded for this clone. V usage is TRBV5-1 and J usage is TRBJ2-5, with 9 bases aligning to TRBD1. From germline, CDR1 is SGHRS and CDR2 YFSETQ. Trimming removed 0 bases from V and 7 bases from J; junction bases left unmatched: 7. The CDR3 covers 15 residues. This CDR3 reads CASSLEGTGRGTQYF. The CDR3 bases are TGCGCCAGCAGCTTGGAGGGGACAGGGCGCGGGACCCAGTACTTC.

Concerning this clone itself: Germline and junction disagree at one end, which may indicate a read error. The chain carries TRBV11-2 and TRBJ1-2; D not resolved. There are 14 residues in the CDR3. Looked up from germline, CDR1 is SGHAT and CDR2 is FQNNGV. CDR3 coding DNA: TGTGCCAGCAGCTCGATGACTGCAAATCCGGGCTATACCTTC. It encodes CASSSMTANPGYTF.

The gene calls are TRBV4-3 and TRBJ2-7; 8 nucleotides line up with TRBD1. Germline CDR1 and CDR2: LGHNA and YSLEER. V shed 0 bases and J 6 bases; nucleotides not matched to a gene: 7. The CDR3 is 15 residues long. CDR3 protein: CASSQEGQGEGEQYF. CDR3 bases: TGCGCCAGCAGCCAAGAAGGACAGGGCGAAGGCGAGCAGTACTTC.

Concerning this clone itself: Given a much more abundant clone one base away, this may be a read error. The same CDR3 is also encoded by other DNA sequences in this sample. V gene TRBV27 combines with J gene TRBJ1-5, with D tentatively TRBD1 (6 bases). CDR1 and CDR2 (germline): MNHEY, SMNVEV (reference sequence). CDR3 length: 13 residues. V gave up 5 bases and J gave up 5 bases, with 10 bases separating them. DNA for the CDR3: TGTGCCAGCAGTCTATACAGGGATCAGCCCCAGCATTTT. Residues: CASSLYRDQPQHF.

The chain links TRBV7-9 to TRBJ2-2; 7 bases are shared with TRBD1. This CDR3 comprises 18 residues. Looked up from germline, CDR1 is SEHNR and CDR2 is FQNEAQ (reference sequence). J was trimmed by 0 bases and V by 2 bases; bases with no gene match: 9. CDR3 sequence reads: CASSLTRQGTANTGELFF. The CDR3 nucleotides are TGTGCCAGCAGCTTAACACGACAGGGAACCGCGAACACCGGGGAGCTGTTTTTT.

In the case of this clone: Other DNA sequences from this sample encode an identical CDR3 as well. The J gene is TRBJ1-1, the V gene TRBV5-1; weak D call: TRBD1 (5 bases). Between the trimmed V and J ends, which lost 0 bases and 8 bases, there was a span of 8 bases. Germline V CDR1 and CDR2: SGHRS, YFSETQ. This CDR3 region has 12 residues. The CDR3 loop reads CASSLADREAFF. The CDR3 DNA sequence: TGCGCCAGCAGCTTGGCCGACAGAGAAGCTTTCTTT. Supplemented by reference TRBV5-1 and TRBJ1-1, the full variable domain reads KAGVTQTPRYLIKTRGQQVTLSCSPISGHRSVSWYQQTPGQGLQFLFEYFSETQRNKGNFPGRFSGRQFSNSRSEMNVSTLELGDSALYLCASSLADREAFFGQGTRLTVV.

The chain has TRBV30 and TRBJ1-1; tentatively, D is TRBD1 (6 bases). Germline V gene data show CDR1 as GTSNPN and CDR2 as SVGIG (reference sequence). The CDR3 sequence is 14 residues long. Trimming took 3 bases from V and 3 from J, leaving 14 bases between them. The CDR3 nucleotides are TGTGCCTGGAGCAAGGACCGACAGGACACTGAAGCTTTCTTT. Translation gives CAWSKDRQDTEAFF.

This clone was seen once. V usage is TRBV9 and J usage is TRBJ2-5; 7 positions agree with TRBD2. This CDR3 is built from 17 residues. Germline loops: CDR1 SGDLS, CDR2 YYNGEE. V lost 3 bases and J lost 0; bases outside the gene matches: 11. The CDR3 protein is CASSAGGAGIYQETQYF. The CDR3 nucleotides read TGTGCCAGCAGCGCCGGAGGAGCGGGGATTTACCAAGAGACCCAGTACTTC.

About this clone itself: A much more abundant neighbour one base away suggests this may be a read error. The same CDR3 can be traced to other DNA sequences in this sample. The genes are TRBV10-3 and TRBJ1-6; no clear D gene. Germline lookup yields CDR1 ENHRY and CDR2 SYGVKD. The CDR3 consists of 13 residues. The CDR3 region is CAIGENFNSPLHF. DNA of the CDR3: TGTGCCATCGGTGAGAATTTCAACTCACCCCTCCACTTT.

This clone was detected only once. The chain has TRBV19 and TRBJ2-1; unclear D gene. Deletions cut 6 bases from V and 5 bases from J, with 14 bases between. The germline CDR1 and CDR2 sequences are LNHDA and SQIVND (reference sequence). The CDR3 has 14 amino acids. The CDR3 DNA is TGTGCCAGTAGAGAAAACCGGCCCAACAATGAGCAGTTCTTC. Amino acid sequence: CASRENRPNNEQFF.

The CDR3 region is CASSGLAVTATSTDTQYF. The CDR3 bases are TGTGCCAGCTCCGGACTAGCGGTGACAGCCACTAGCACAGATACGCAGTATTTT. This chain links TRBV18 with TRBJ2-3, with 10 positions matching TRBD2. Germline CDR1 reads KGHSH; CDR2 reads LQKENI. With V trimmed by 6 bases and J by 0 bases, 12 bases remained unmatched. The CDR3 consists of 18 residues.

This rearrangement joins TRBV14 to TRBJ1-4; TRBD1 matches 7 bases. V was clipped by 3 bases and J by 9 bases; unmatched bases: 10. The CDR3 contains 15 residues. Germline loops: CDR1 SGHDN, CDR2 FVKESK. In DNA form, the CDR3 reads TGTGCCAGCAGCCAGCGACAGGGCGAATTCCAAAAACTGTTTTTT. As protein: CASSQRQGEFQKLFF.

The chain couples TRBV10-3 to TRBJ2-6; perhaps TRBD2 as D (5 bases). V was cut by 3 bases and J by 0 bases, with 15 bases left in between. Germline V CDR1 and CDR2: ENHRY, SYGVKD. This CDR3 has 18 amino acids. The CDR3 protein is CAISDRGKLDSGANVLTF. Written as DNA, the CDR3 is TGTGCCATCAGTGACCGGGGAAAGCTCGACTCTGGGGCCAACGTCCTGACTTTC.

The rearrangement links TRBV6-5 to TRBJ1-6; D not certain. Trimming removed 5 bases from V and 8 bases from J, with 10 bases in between. The CDR3 consists of 13 residues. CDR1 is MNHEY, CDR2 SVGAGI, per germline. The CDR3 protein is CASSPESYSPLHF. The CDR3 nucleotides are TGTGCCAGCAGTCCGGAGTCCTATTCACCCCTCCACTTT.

The chain couples TRBV7-8 to TRBJ2-7; D is perhaps TRBD2 (6 bases). The CDR3 length is 15 residues. Looked up from germline, CDR1 is SGHVS and CDR2 is FQNEAQ. The ends were cut back, 5 bases at V and 6 bases at J, with 20 bases in the middle. The CDR3 protein is CASSPLSGLLGEQYF. Here the CDR3 DNA reads TGTGCCAGCAGCCCCCTTAGCGGCCTCCTCGGCGAGCAGTACTTC.

As for this clone: Other DNA sequences in the same sample also yield this CDR3. The chain joins TRBV7-9 to TRBJ1-1; no definite D call. The CDR3 sequence is 11 residues long. Trimming took off 3 bases at V and 4 bases at J, with 3 bases between the two ends. Looked up from germline, CDR1 is SEHNR and CDR2 is FQNEAQ (reference sequence). Written as DNA, the CDR3 is TGTGCCAGCAGCTTCGGCACTGAAGCTTTCTTT. It specifies CASSFGTEAFF.